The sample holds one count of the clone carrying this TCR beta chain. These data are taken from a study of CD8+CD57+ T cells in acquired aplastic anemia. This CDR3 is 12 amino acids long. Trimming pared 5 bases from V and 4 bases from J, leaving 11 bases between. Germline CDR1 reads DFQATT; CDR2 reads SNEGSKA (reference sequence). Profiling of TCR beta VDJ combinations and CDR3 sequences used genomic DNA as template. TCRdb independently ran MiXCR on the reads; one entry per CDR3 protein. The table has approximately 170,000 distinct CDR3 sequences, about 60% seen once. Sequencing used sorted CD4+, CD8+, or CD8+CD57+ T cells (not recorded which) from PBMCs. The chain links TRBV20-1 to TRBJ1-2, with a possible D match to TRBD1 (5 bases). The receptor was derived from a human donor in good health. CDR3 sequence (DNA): TGCAGTGCTGGCTCGGGGGGCTATGGCTACACCTTC. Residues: CSAGSGGYGYTF.